This T cell receptor (beta chain) is drawn from a study of cytomegalovirus exposure and HLA in healthy donors. General study results and limits: Earlier analysis found most TCR beta V segments productive about 87% or about 30% of the time. Indistinguishable V segments such as TRBV6-2 and TRBV6-3 were excluded.

In germline, CDR1 is SGHRS, CDR2 YFSETQ. The CDR3 has 14 residues. V was pared by 7 bases and J by 2 bases, with 15 bases between. This PCR relied on a set of 60 Vbeta primers and 13 Jbeta primers. Per the original methods: About 10 million shared chains were among around 80 million unique TCR beta chains counted in a later analysis. The data were produced by immunoSEQ multiplex PCR, yet TCRdb's version contains in-frame clones alone and is incomplete. That table furnishes V, J and clone size, whereas the DNA furnished D and trimming. In the table there are some 130,000 clones, about three quarters of which are singletons. Regarding this clone: Its antigen is as yet unknown.

Sequenced input: PBMCs. This receptor was identified in a male donor in good health and CMV-seronegative. The chain carries TRBV5-1 and TRBJ2-5; D is possibly TRBD1 (5 bases). The CDR3 here is CASSLPQGQETQYF. CDR3 nucleotides: TGCGCCAGCTCCCTACCCCAGGGACAAGAGACCCAGTACTTC.